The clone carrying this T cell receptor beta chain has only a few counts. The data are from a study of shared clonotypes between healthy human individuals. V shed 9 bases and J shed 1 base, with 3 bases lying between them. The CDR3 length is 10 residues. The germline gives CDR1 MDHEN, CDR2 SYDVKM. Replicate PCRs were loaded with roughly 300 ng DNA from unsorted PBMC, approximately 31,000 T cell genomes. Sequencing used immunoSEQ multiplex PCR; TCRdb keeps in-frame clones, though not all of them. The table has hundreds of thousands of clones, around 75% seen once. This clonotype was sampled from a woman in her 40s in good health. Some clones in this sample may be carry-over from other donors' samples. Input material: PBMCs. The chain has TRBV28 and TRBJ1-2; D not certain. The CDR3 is CASHNYGYTF. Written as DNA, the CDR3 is TGTGCCAGTCATAACTATGGCTACACCTTC.